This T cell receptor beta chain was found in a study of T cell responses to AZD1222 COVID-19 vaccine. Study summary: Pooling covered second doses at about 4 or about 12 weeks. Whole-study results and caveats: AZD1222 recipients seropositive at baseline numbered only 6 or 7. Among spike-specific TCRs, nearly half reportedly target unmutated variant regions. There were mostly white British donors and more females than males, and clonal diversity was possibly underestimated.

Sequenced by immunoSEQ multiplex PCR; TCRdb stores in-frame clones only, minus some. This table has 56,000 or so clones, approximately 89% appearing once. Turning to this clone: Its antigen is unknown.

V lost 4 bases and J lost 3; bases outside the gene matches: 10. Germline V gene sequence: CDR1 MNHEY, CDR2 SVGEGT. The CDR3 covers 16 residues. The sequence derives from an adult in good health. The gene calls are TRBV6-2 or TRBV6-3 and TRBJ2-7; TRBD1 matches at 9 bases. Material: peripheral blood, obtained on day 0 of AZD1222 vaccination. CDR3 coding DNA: TGTGCCAGCAGTTTCGCGGACAGGGGTTTTCTCTACGAGCAGTACTTC. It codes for CASSFADRGFLYEQYF.